This TCR beta chain is from a study of shared clonotypes between healthy human individuals. Study-wide results and limits: Inspection by rarefaction showed sorted-subset sequencing to be incomplete despite large depth.

For every subset, genomic DNA was evenly distributed across several immunoSEQ plates. The protocol was immunoSEQ multiplex PCR, while the TCRdb copy is restricted to in-frame clones and leaves out a portion. Here the sample spans hundreds of thousands of clones, about two thirds being singletons. Germline V gives CDR1 KGHSH, CDR2 LQKENI. V shed 6 bases, J shed 5 bases, and the junction held 8 bases outside the gene matches. This CDR3 has 15 amino acids. This clone was observed a handful of times. What it recognizes is unknown. The chain employs TRBV18 and TRBJ1-2, with 11 bases matching TRBD1. This TCR derives from a woman aged 25 to 39 in good health. Sample: memory CD4+ T cells sorted from blood. The subset: CD45RA-negative fraction. CDR3 region: CASSLFGDRGYGYTF. The CDR3 nucleotides read TGTGCCAGCTCCCTCTTTGGGGACAGGGGGTATGGCTACACCTTC.